This TCR beta chain was obtained from a study of T-cell reconstitution after alpha-beta-depleted transplantation in children. Unique molecular identifiers were incorporated when the TCRbeta library was constructed. TCRdb ran MiXCR on the PCR reads and lists one entry per CDR3 protein. The sample lists some 600,000 distinct CDR3 sequences, about 15% occurring once. The CDR3 spans 14 residues. With V trimmed by 2 bases and J by 4 bases, 5 bases remained unmatched. The germline V gene has CDR1 DFQATT and CDR2 SNEGSKA (reference sequence). In this sample, this clonotype turned up many times. The TCR was taken from a human donor who donated a stem cell graft to a child with acute myeloid leukemia. Sequences were derived from PBMCs from the stem cell graft donor, sampled from the stem cell graft. The rearrangement joins TRBV20-1 to TRBJ2-5; the match to TRBD2 covers 9 bases. CDR3 amino acids: CSARPSGVLETQYF. CDR3 DNA: TGCAGTGCTAGACCTAGCGGGGTTTTAGAGACCCAGTACTTC.